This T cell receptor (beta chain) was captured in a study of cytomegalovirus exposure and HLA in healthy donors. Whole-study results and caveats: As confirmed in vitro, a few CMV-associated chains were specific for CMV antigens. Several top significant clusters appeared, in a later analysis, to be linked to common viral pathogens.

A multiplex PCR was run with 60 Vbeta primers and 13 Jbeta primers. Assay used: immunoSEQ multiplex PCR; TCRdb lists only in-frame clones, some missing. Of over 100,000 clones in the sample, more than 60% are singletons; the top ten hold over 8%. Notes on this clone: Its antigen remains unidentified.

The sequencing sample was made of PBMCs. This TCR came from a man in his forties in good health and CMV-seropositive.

The CDR3 spells CASSQVQGREAFF. For the CDR3, the DNA is TGTGCCAGCAGCCAAGTCCAGGGTCGAGAAGCTTTCTTT. V and J are TRBV4-2 and TRBJ1-1; maybe TRBD1 (5 bases). The V and J ends lost 1 base and 8 bases respectively, with 11 bases between them. Germline V lookup: CDR1 LGHNA, CDR2 YNFKEQ. CDR3 length equals 13 residues.